Listed here are 8 T cell receptor beta chains from one sample, sequenced in a study of blood T cells in healthy people across ages. Through a sample-barcoded 5' primer and a J-beta primer mix, a second PCR was run for about 6 to 11 cycles. TCRdb reprocessed the 5' RACE reads via MiXCR and lists one record per CDR3 protein. The sample carries about 1 million distinct CDR3 sequences, more than 35% recorded once. The sample comprised blood. These receptors came from a woman aged 55-75 years in good health.

The chain joins TRBV20-1 to TRBJ2-5; 12 positions agree with TRBD2. Germline trimming cut 6 bases from V and 4 bases from J; bases unmatched to any gene: 6. The V gene's germline CDR1 is DFQATT and CDR2 SNEGSKA (reference sequence). The CDR3 is 14 amino acids. CDR3 residues: CSARGLAGGETQYF. CDR3 DNA sequence: TGCAGTGCCCGGGGACTAGCGGGCGGAGAGACCCAGTACTTC.

CDR3 DNA: TGTGCCAGCAGCCGGATACTAGCGGGAGTGGGCGGGGAGCTGTTTTTT. Translated, it gives CASSRILAGVGGELFF. The chain employs TRBV7-2 and TRBJ2-2, with TRBD2 matching over 11 bases. CDR1 and CDR2 (germline): SGHTA, FQGNSA. V gave up 5 bases and J gave up 7 bases; unmatched junction bases: 9. This CDR3 contains 16 residues.

The chain employs TRBV14 and TRBJ2-3, with D possibly being TRBD1 (6 bases). Deletions cut 4 bases from V and 2 bases from J, with 13 bases between. This CDR3 spans 15 amino acids. Germline values: CDR1 SGHDN, CDR2 FVKESK. In nucleotides, the CDR3 is TGTGCCAGCAGCCGCCAGGGGACCAACACAGATACGCAGTATTTT. Translating gives CASSRQGTNTDTQYF. The whole variable domain, remainder taken from reference TRBV14 and TRBJ2-3, is EAGVTQFPSHSVIEKGQTVTLRCDPISGHDNLYWYRRVMGKEIKFLLHFVKESKQDESGMPNNRFLAERTGGTYSTLKVQPAELEDSGVYFCASSRQGTNTDTQYFGPGTRLTVL.

The sample holds many counts of this clonotype. V and J are TRBV29-1 and TRBJ2-7; TRBD2 agrees at 8 bases. This CDR3 has 13 residues. Losses at the gene ends were 5 bases for V and 2 bases for J; bases not matched to a gene: 5. CDR1 is SQVTM and CDR2 is ANQGSEA in the germline V gene. The CDR3 here is CSVKAGGPYEQYF. Written as DNA, the CDR3 is TGCAGCGTTAAGGCGGGAGGCCCCTACGAGCAGTACTTC.

CDR3 sequence (DNA): TGTGCCAGCAGTCTCACCGCGGCGGCAGATACGCAGTATTTT. Protein product: CASSLTAAADTQYF. The rearrangement links TRBV12-3 or TRBV12-4 to TRBJ2-3, with no clear D. The V end lost 5 bases, the J end lost 4 bases, and 13 bases lay between the germline ends. The length of the CDR3 is 14 residues.

The J gene is TRBJ2-5, the V gene TRBV5-1, with TRBD2 identical over 12 bases. This CDR3 is 16 amino acids long. J was trimmed by 5 bases and V by 0 bases; bases with no gene match: 5. Per the germline V gene, CDR1 is SGHRS and CDR2 is YFSETQ. The CDR3 nucleotides are TGCGCCAGCAGCTTGGAAACTAGCGGGAGGCCTGAGACCCAGTACTTC. This translates into CASSLETSGRPETQYF.

For this clonotype: Since a much larger clone is just one base distant, this may be a read error. The rearrangement uses TRBV29-1 and TRBJ2-3; no clear D gene. CDR3 length: 12 amino acids. The V gene lost 8 bases and the J gene lost 4 bases, with 13 bases spanning the gap. CDR1 and CDR2 from the germline V gene are SQVTM and ANQGSEA. The CDR3 region is CSNSDGADTQYF. DNA of the CDR3: TGCAGCAACTCGGACGGCGCAGATACGCAGTATTTT.

The CDR3 DNA follows: TGTGCCAGCAGCTCTGGCGGAGACAATGAGCAGTTCTTC. It encodes CASSSGGDNEQFF. The rearrangement joins TRBV7-9 to TRBJ2-1; D gene uncertain. The CDR3 length is 13 residues. The ends were cut back, 4 bases at V and 5 bases at J, with 9 bases in the middle. CDR1 and CDR2 from the germline V gene are SEHNR and FQNEAQ (reference sequence).